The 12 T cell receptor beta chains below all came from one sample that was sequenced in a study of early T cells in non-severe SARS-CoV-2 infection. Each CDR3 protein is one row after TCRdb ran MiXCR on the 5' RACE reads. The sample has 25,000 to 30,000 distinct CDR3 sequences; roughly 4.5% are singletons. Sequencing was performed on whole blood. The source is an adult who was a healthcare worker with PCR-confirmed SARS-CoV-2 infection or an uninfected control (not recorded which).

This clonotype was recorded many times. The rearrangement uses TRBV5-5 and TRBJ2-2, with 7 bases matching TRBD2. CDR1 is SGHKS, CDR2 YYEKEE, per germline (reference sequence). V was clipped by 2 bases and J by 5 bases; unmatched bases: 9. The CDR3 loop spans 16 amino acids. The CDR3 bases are TGTGCCAGCAGCTTTTCCGACGGGGGAGGGACCGGGGAGCTGTTTTTT. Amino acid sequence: CASSFSDGGGTGELFF.

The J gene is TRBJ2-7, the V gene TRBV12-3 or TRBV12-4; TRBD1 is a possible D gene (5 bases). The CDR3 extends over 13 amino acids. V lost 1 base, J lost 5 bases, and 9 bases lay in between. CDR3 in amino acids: CASSLGQGHEQYF. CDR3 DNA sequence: TGTGCCAGCAGTTTAGGTCAGGGCCACGAGCAGTACTTC.

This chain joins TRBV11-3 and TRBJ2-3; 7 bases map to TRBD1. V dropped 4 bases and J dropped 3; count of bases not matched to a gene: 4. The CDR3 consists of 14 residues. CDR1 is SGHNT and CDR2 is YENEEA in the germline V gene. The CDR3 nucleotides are TGTGCCAGCAGCTCGACAGGGTCGACAGATACGCAGTATTTT. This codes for CASSSTGSTDTQYF.

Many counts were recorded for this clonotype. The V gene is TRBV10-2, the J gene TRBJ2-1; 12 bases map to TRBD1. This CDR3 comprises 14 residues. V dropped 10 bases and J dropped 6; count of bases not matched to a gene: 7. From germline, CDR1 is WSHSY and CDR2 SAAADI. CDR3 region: CAISGTGGPNEQFF. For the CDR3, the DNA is TGCGCCATTTCCGGGACAGGGGGCCCCAATGAGCAGTTCTTC.

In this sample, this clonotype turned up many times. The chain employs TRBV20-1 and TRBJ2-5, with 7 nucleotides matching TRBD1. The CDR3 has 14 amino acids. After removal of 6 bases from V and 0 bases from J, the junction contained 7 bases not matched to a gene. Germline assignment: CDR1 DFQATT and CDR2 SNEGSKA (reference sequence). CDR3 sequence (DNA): TGCAGTGCCCAGGGGGTAGCGTACCAAGAGACCCAGTACTTC. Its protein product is CSAQGVAYQETQYF.

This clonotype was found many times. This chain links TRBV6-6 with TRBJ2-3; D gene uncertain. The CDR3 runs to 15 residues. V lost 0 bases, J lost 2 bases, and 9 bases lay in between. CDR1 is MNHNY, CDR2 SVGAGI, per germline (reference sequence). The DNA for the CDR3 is TGTGCCAGCAGTTACTCGGGTGGTCACACAGATACGCAGTATTTT. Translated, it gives CASSYSGGHTDTQYF.

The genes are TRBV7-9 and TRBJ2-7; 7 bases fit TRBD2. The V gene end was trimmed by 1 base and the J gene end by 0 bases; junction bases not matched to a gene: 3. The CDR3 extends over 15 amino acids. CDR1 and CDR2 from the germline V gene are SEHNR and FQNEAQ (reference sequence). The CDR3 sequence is CASSLVGRSSYEQYF. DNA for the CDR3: TGTGCCAGCAGCTTAGTCGGGAGGAGCTCCTACGAGCAGTACTTC. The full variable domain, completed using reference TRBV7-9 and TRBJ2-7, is DTGVSQNPRHKITKRGQNVTFRCDPISEHNRLYWYRQTLGQGPEFLTYFQNEAQLEKSRLLSDRFSAERPKGSFSTLEIQRTEQGDSAMYLCASSLVGRSSYEQYFGPGTRLTVT.

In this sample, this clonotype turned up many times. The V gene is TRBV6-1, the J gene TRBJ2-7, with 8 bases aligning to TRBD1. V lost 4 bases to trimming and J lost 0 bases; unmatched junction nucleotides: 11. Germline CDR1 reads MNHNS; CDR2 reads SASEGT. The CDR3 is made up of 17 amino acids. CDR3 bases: TGTGCCAGCAGTGGAACCCGGGCAGGGGGCCTCTCCTACGAGCAGTACTTC. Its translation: CASSGTRAGGLSYEQYF.

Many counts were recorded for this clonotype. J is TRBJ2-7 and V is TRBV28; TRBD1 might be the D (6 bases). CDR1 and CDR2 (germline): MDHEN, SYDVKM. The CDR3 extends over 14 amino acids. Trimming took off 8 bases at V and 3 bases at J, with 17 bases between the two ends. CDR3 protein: CASSGPGRGYEQYF. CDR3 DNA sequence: TGTGCCAGCTCGGGGCCCGGCAGGGGCTACGAGCAGTACTTC. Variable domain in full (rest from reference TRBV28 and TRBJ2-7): DVKVTQSSRYLVKRTGEKVFLECVQDMDHENMFWYRQDPGLGLRLIYFSYDVKMKEKGDIPEGYSVSREKKERFSLILESASTNQTSMYLCASSGPGRGYEQYFGPGTRLTVT.

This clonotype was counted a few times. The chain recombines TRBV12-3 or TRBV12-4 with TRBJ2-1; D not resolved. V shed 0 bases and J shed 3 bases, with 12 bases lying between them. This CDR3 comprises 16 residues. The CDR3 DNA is TGTGCCAGCAGTTTAGCGAAGTTTAGGCTCTACAATGAGCAGTTCTTC. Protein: CASSLAKFRLYNEQFF.

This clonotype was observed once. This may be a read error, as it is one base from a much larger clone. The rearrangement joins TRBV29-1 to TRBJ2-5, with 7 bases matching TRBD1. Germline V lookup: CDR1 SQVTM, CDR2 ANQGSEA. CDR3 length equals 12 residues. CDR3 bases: TGCAGAGCCACGACAGGGAAAGAGACCCAGTACTTC. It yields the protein CRATTGKETQYF. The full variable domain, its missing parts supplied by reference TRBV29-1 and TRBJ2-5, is SAVISQKPSRDICQRGTSLTIQCQVDSQVTMMFWYRQQPGQSLTLIATANQGSEATYESGFVIDKFPISRPNLTFSTLTVSNMSPEDSSIYLCRATTGKETQYFGPGTRLLVL.

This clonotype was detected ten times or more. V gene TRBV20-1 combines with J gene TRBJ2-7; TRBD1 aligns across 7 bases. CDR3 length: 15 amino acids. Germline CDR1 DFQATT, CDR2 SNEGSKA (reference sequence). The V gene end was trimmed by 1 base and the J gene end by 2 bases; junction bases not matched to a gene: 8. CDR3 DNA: TGCAGTGCTAGAGCCTCCGGGACAGCAACCTACGAGCAGTACTTC. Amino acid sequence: CSARASGTATYEQYF.